The following is a T cell receptor beta chain sequence with its context. This sample's treatment: some 19 received Ad26.COV2.S at low or high dose, single or two shots; five or six received placebo; per-sample allocation not given. Vaccine and placebo recipients were sampled on day 63 after the first injection. The data were obtained in a study of Ad26.COV2.S vaccination and SARS-CoV-2 variants. The CDR3 extends over 15 amino acids. J lost 5 bases, V lost 1 base, and 5 bases had no gene match. CDR1 and CDR2 from the germline V gene are KGHSH and LQKENI. TCRdb keeps only in-frame clones here, not all; method: immunoSEQ multiplex PCR. Of about 350,000 clones in the sample, approximately 85% were seen once.

The chain is built from TRBV18 and TRBJ2-7; 10 bases agree with TRBD2. The material was peripheral blood, obtained in a trial of Ad26.COV2.S vaccine versus placebo. The TCR sequence derives from a person between 18 and 60 years old who received the Ad26.COV2.S COVID-19 vaccine or a placebo. As DNA, the CDR3 is TGTGCCAGCTCACCACGTGGGACTAGCGTTAACGAGCAGTACTTC. It specifies CASSPRGTSVNEQYF.